Described below is a single T cell receptor (beta chain) sequence and its context. Germline-derived CDR1 and CDR2 are SGHTA and FQGNSA. This CDR3 comprises 12 residues. V was cut by 5 bases and J by 14 bases, with 16 bases left in between. The sample belongs to a study of blood T cell repertoires in COVID-19. Clones were sequenced by immunoSEQ multiplex PCR, and TCRdb holds only the in-frame ones, with some missing. The sample shows some 260,000 clones, roughly 88% of them seen only once. The receptor was derived from a woman in her 30s with acute or convalescent COVID-19. The V and J genes are TRBV7-2 and TRBJ2-1; weak D call: TRBD2 (5 bases). The material sequenced was peripheral blood. The CDR3 DNA sequence: TGTGCCAGCAGCCCCCTCGGTAGCGCCGAGTTCTTC. It specifies CASSPLGSAEFF.